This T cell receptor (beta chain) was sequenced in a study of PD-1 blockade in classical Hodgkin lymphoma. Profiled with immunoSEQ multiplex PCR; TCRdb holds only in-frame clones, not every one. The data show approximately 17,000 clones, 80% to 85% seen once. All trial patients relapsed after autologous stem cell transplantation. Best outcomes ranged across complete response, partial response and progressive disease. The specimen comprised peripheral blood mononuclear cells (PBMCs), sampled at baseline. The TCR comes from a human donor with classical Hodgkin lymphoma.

Here the CDR3 reads CASSQDFRADTQYF. The CDR3 DNA reads as TGTGCCAGCAGCCAAGATTTCAGGGCAGATACGCAGTATTTT. This rearrangement joins TRBV14 to TRBJ2-3; maybe TRBD1 (5 bases). The germline CDR1 and CDR2 sequences are SGHDN and FVKESK. The CDR3 totals 14 residues. V was pared by 0 bases and J by 4 bases, with 8 bases between.